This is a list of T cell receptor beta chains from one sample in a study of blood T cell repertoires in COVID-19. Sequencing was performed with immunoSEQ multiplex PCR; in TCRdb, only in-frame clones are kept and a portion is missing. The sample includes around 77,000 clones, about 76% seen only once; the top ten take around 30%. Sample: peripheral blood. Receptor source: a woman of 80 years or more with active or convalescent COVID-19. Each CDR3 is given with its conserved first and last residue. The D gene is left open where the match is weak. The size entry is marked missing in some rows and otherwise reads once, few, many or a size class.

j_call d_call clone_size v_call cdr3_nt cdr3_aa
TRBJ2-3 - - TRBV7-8 TGTGCCAGCAGCTTACGAACAGAGACCACAGATACGCAGTATTTT CASSLRTETTDTQYF
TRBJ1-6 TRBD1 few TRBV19 TGTGCCAGTAGTATGCGGGACAGGGAGGGCTCACCCCTCCACTTT CASSMRDREGSPLHF
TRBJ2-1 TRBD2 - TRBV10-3 TGTGCCATCAGTGATAGACTAGCGGGGGTCAATGAGCAGTTCTTC CAISDRLAGVNEQFF
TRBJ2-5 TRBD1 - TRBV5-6 TGTGCCAGCAGCGTGGGACAGATCCAAGAGACCCAGTACTTC CASSVGQIQETQYF
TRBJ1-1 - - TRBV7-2 TGTGCCAGCAGCCGGGTGATGAACACTGAAGCTTTCTTT CASSRVMNTEAFF
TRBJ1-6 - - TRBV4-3 TGCGCCAGCAGCCAAGGCAGGGGACGGGTTGGTTCACCCCTCCACTTT CASSQGRGRVGSPLHF
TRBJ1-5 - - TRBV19 TGTGCCAGTACCCCACTCTTTGGAGGCACTCAGCCCCAGCATTTT CASTPLFGGTQPQHF
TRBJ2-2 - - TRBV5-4 TGTGCCAGCAGCCCGCCCGGGGGTAGGGCCGGGGAGCTGTTTTTT CASSPPGGRAGELFF
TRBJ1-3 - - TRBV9 TGTGCCAGCAGCCCAGGACACCTTCGAAACACCATATATTTT CASSPGHLRNTIYF
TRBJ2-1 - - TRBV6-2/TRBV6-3 TGTGCCAGCAGTTCCCGGGACTCTTACAATGAGCAGTTCTTC CASSSRDSYNEQFF
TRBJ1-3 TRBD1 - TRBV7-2 TGTGCCAGCAGTTACCGGACAGGAAACTCTGGAAACACCATATATTTT CASSYRTGNSGNTIYF
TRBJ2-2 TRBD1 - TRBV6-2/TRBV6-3 TGTGCCAGCAGTTACGGCGGGACAGGCTCTAACACCGGGGAGCTGTTTTTT CASSYGGTGSNTGELFF
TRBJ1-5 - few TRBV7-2 TGTGCCAGCAGCTTAGACCCGGGCAATCAGCCCCAGCATTTT CASSLDPGNQPQHF
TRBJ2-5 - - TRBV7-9 TGTGCCAGCAGCTTACATCTAGGGGATTTCGGGGAGACCCAGTACTTC CASSLHLGDFGETQYF
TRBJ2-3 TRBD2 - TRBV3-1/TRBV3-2 TGTGCCAGCAGCCAAGATCTAGCGGGGGGGCATAAAGATACGCAGTATTTT CASSQDLAGGHKDTQYF
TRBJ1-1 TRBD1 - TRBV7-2 TGTGCCAGCAGAATACCGGGACAGATGAACACTGAAGCTTTCTTT CASRIPGQMNTEAFF
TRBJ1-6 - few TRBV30 TGTGCCTGGAGCGGACGGACACGCTTAGGATCACCCCTCCACTTT CAWSGRTRLGSPLHF
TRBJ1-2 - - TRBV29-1 TGCAGCGTTGAAGATCTTTCCCGCCGGTCTGGCTACACCTTC CSVEDLSRRSGYTF
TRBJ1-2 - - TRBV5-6 TGTGCCAGCAGCCTACCAGGGGTGTCTATGGGCTACACCTTC CASSLPGVSMGYTF
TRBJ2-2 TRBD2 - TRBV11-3 TGTGCCAGCAGCCAAGGACTAGCGGGGGGAACCGGGGAGCTGTTTTTT CASSQGLAGGTGELFF
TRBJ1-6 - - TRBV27 TGTGCCAGCAGTTTATCGGAGAGCCGGGGTTCACCCCTCCACTTT CASSLSESRGSPLHF
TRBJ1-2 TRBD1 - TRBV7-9 TGTGCCAGCAGCTCGCTTAGGACAGGGATCGGCTACACCTTC CASSSLRTGIGYTF
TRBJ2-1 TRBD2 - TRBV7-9 TGTGCCAGCCCCTCCGGAGGGGGACTAGCGGGGGACTCCTACAATGAGCAGTTCTTC CASPSGGGLAGDSYNEQFF
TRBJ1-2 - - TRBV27 TGTGCCAGCAGTTTATCGCGCCTAGGGGATGGCTACACCTTC CASSLSRLGDGYTF
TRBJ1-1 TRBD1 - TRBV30 TGTGCCTGGAGTCCCCGGGGCAGGGGGCTGAAAGCTTTCTTT CAWSPRGRGLKAFF
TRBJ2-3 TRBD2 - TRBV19 TGTGCCAGTAGTATAAACGAACTAGCGGGGGGTGGGGATACGCAGTATTTT CASSINELAGGGDTQYF
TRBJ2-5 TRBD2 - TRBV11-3 TGTGCCAGCAGCTTAGTAGCGGGGGAATTTGAGACCCAGTACTTC CASSLVAGEFETQYF
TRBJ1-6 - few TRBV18 TGTGCCAGCTCAGGGTCCGGGGAAAATTCACCCCTCCACTTT CASSGSGENSPLHF
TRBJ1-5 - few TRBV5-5 TGTGCCAGCAGCGGATCTAGACAGGGCAATCAGCCCCAGCATTTT CASSGSRQGNQPQHF
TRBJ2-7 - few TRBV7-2 TGTGCCAGCAGCTTATTCGGCAGGGCGGACGAGCAGTACTTC CASSLFGRADEQYF
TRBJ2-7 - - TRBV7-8 TGTGCCAGCAGCTTATCAGAGTTGACTGCTGGTGTGTACTTC CASSLSELTAGVYF
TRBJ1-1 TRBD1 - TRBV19 TGTGCCAGTAACCAGGGGGTGGTGAACACTGAAGCTTTCTTT CASNQGVVNTEAFF
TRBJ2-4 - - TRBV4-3 TGCGCCAGCAGCCAAGACTCGGGTCTAGCCAAAAACATTCAGTACTTC CASSQDSGLAKNIQYF
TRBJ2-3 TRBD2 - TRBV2 TGTGCCAGCAGTGATCATTCCGCCGGGGGGGCAGATACGCAGTATTTT CASSDHSAGGADTQYF
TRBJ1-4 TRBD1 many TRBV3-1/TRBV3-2 TGTGCCAGCAGCCCGGGACAGGGCTGGGTTAATGAAAAACTGTTTTTT CASSPGQGWVNEKLFF
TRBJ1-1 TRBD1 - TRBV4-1 TGCGCCAGCAGCCAAGGACAGGGGCCGACTGAAGCTTTCTTT CASSQGQGPTEAFF
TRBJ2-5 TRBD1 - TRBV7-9 TGTGCCAGCAGCCTGGGGACAGGTCAAGAGACCCAGTACTTC CASSLGTGQETQYF
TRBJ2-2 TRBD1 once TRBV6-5 TGTGCCAGCAGTTACGGGGGACAGGGGAACACCGGGGAGCTGTTTTTT CASSYGGQGNTGELFF
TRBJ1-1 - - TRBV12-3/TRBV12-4 TGTGCCAGCAGTCCGGGATTGAACACTGAAGCTTTCTTT CASSPGLNTEAFF
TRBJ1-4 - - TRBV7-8 TGTGCCAGCAGCCCGGGCAGGGGTGATGAAAAACTGTTTTTT CASSPGRGDEKLFF
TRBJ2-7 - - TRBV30 TGTGCCTGGAGTGGTGGTGCTCTGCGGTACTACGAGCAGTACTTC CAWSGGALRYYEQYF
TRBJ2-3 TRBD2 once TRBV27 TGTGCCAGCAGTTCCCGATACCCCACTAGCGGGGGATACACAGATACGCAGTATTTT CASSSRYPTSGGYTDTQYF
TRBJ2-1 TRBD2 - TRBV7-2 TGTGCCAGCAGCCACCTAGCGGGGGGCAGGGATGAGCAGTTCTTC CASSHLAGGRDEQFF
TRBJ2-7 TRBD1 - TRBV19 TGTGCCAGTAGTATGGCTCAGGGGGCTGGTCACGAGCAGTACTTC CASSMAQGAGHEQYF
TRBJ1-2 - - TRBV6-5 TGTGCCAGCAGTTTCCCCGGAGGCTATGGCTACACCTTC CASSFPGGYGYTF
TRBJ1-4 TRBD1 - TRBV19 TGTGCCAGTAGTTCGCGACAGGGATGGCTGTTTTTT CASSSRQGWLFF
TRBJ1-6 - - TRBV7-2 TGTGCCAGCAGCTTAGCGGCAGATGATAATTCACCCCTCCACTTT CASSLAADDNSPLHF
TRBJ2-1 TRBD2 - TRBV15 TGTGCCACCACCAGGGCGGAGCGGGGGTCGGGTGAGCAGTTCTTC CATTRAERGSGEQFF
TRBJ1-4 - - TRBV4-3 TGCGCCAGCAGCCAAGGGGTTTACGGGGATGAAAAACTGTTTTTT CASSQGVYGDEKLFF
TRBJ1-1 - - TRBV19 TGTGCCAGTAGTATAGAGGAAGGCTCAGGCCTCGCCACTGAAGCTTTCTTT CASSIEEGSGLATEAFF
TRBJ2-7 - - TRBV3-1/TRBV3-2 TGTGCCAGCAGCCAAGGGGAACAGGGTGTCGAGCAGTACTTC CASSQGEQGVEQYF
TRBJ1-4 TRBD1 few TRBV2 TGTGCCAGCAGTGAGACAGGGGGCCTACGGGAAAAACTGTTTTTT CASSETGGLREKLFF
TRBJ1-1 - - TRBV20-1 TGCAGTGCTAGTGAGTTGCCCCAGGGAGCTTTCTTT CSASELPQGAFF
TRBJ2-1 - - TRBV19 TGTGCCAGTAGTCCTCCCGGACAGAACAATGAGCAGTTCTTC CASSPPGQNNEQFF
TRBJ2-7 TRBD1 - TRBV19 TGTGCCAGTAGTATCCGGGACAGGGGCTACGAGCAGTACTTC CASSIRDRGYEQYF
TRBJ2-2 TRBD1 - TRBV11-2 TGTGCCAGCTTTCCGGGACAGGGGGCTAGCACCGGGGAGCTGTTTTTT CASFPGQGASTGELFF
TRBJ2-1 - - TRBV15 TGTGCCACCTCGACTGCCAGGGATAATGAGCAGTTCTTC CATSTARDNEQFF
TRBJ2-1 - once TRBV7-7 TGTGCTAGCAGCTCCACCAGGGACTCAACATACAATGAGCAGTTCTTC CASSSTRDSTYNEQFF
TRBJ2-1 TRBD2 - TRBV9 TGTGCCAGCAGCACCCGGGACTACCCTTACAATGAGCAGTTCTTC CASSTRDYPYNEQFF